This passage covers 8 T cell receptor beta chains from one sample sequenced in a study of T cell changes during pregnancy in multiple sclerosis. The repertoire was sequenced with immunoSEQ multiplex PCR; TCRdb's copy has only in-frame clones and lacks some. This table has about 48,000 clones, approximately 93% appearing once. The specimen comprised CD4+ T cells from peripheral blood mononuclear cells, sampled in the first trimester of pregnancy. The source of these receptors is a female donor with multiple sclerosis, enrolled in a pregnancy study.

The chain couples TRBV9 to TRBJ1-3; 8 bases are a match to TRBD1. Germline-derived CDR1 and CDR2 are SGDLS and YYNGEE. J lost 5 bases, V lost 3 bases, and 13 bases had no gene match. The CDR3 has 17 amino acids. CDR3 nucleotide sequence: TGTGCCAGCAGCGCCCACGACCAGGGGGCGCCCCGAAACACCATATATTTT. It codes for CASSAHDQGAPRNTIYF. Variable domain in full (rest from reference TRBV9 and TRBJ1-3): DSGVTQTPKHLITATGQRVTLRCSPRSGDLSVYWYQQSLDQGLQFLIQYYNGEERAKGNILERFSAQQFPDLHSELNLSSLELGDSALYFCASSAHDQGAPRNTIYFGEGSWLTVV.

J is TRBJ2-7 and V is TRBV19; 15 bases are a match to TRBD2. Germline values: CDR1 LNHDA, CDR2 SQIVND (reference sequence). The CDR3 loop spans 19 amino acids. The junction had 16 bases not matched to a gene; V was cut back by 6 bases and J by 4 bases. For the CDR3, the DNA is TGTGCCAGTAGCACGGGACTAGCGGGGGGCCAACCCAACGGATACGAGCAGTACTTC. Translated, it gives CASSTGLAGGQPNGYEQYF.

This clone was seen only once. The chain has TRBV27 and TRBJ2-7; TRBD1 agrees at 8 bases. The CDR3 has 16 amino acids. V shed 5 bases, J shed 3 bases, and the junction held 12 bases outside the gene matches. CDR1 MNHEY and CDR2 SMNVEV come from the germline V gene (reference sequence). CDR3 sequence reads: CASSLRPPGQDYEQYF. For the CDR3, the DNA is TGTGCCAGCAGTCTAAGGCCGCCGGGACAGGACTACGAGCAGTACTTC.

V and J are TRBV11-2 and TRBJ2-1; 12 bases line up with TRBD2. The CDR3 length is 16 residues. Germline CDR1 and CDR2: SGHAT and FQNNGV. The trim removed 5 bases at V and 7 bases at J, leaving 9 bases unmatched. DNA of the CDR3: TGTGCCAGCAGCAGGGGAGGACTAGCGGGGACGAATGAGCAGTTCTTC. It yields the protein CASSRGGLAGTNEQFF.

The chain couples TRBV5-8 to TRBJ2-7; TRBD1 matches 9 bases. Germline lookup yields CDR1 SGHTS and CDR2 YDEGEE. This CDR3 comprises 14 residues. After removal of 4 bases from V and 4 bases from J, the junction contained 6 bases not matched to a gene. CDR3 region: CASSPGGQGYEQYF. The CDR3 DNA reads as TGTGCCAGCAGCCCGGGGGGACAGGGATACGAGCAGTACTTC.

V gene TRBV28 combines with J gene TRBJ1-5; 11 bases are a match to TRBD1. The length of the CDR3 is 18 residues. The J segment lost 0 bases and the V segment lost 6 bases, leaving 10 bases of the junction unmatched. Per germline, CDR1 MDHEN and CDR2 SYDVKM. The CDR3: CASRLRDRGVYSNQPQHF. The DNA for the CDR3 is TGTGCCAGCAGACTCCGGGACAGGGGGGTCTATAGCAATCAGCCCCAGCATTTT.

V and J are TRBV15 and TRBJ1-2, with 9 bases matching TRBD1. V dropped 3 bases and J dropped 7; count of bases not matched to a gene: 9. The CDR3 is 15 residues long. Germline assignment: CDR1 LNHNV and CDR2 YYDKDF (reference sequence). The CDR3 region has the DNA TGTGCCACCAGCAGGAATATACAGGGGGCGAGTGGCTACACCTTC. It is translated as CATSRNIQGASGYTF.

The J gene is TRBJ2-2, the V gene TRBV19, with TRBD1 identical over 8 bases. The CDR3 loop spans 16 amino acids. Germline V lookup: CDR1 LNHDA, CDR2 SQIVND (reference sequence). The V gene end was trimmed by 5 bases and the J gene end by 2 bases; junction bases not matched to a gene: 7. CDR3 in amino acids: CASSPGQGGNTGELFF. As DNA, the CDR3 is TGTGCCAGTAGTCCCGGACAGGGTGGCAACACCGGGGAGCTGTTTTTT.